This T cell receptor (beta chain) emerged from a study of vaccination and CD4 T cells after COVID-19. Study in general: Median draw time for post-COVID samples was roughly 96 days post-diagnosis (range 35 to 161). Cultures that served as controls received a CEFX pool, an HIV-1 Nef pool, or no peptide.

Cultured CD4+ T-cell DNA underwent Oncomine TCR Beta short-read sequencing. One entry per CDR3 protein results from TCRdb running MiXCR on the PCR reads. There are some 6,600 distinct CDR3 sequences in the sample; approximately 35% occur only once, and around two fifths lies in the top ten. This clonotype was picked up a small number of times. Its antigen is unidentified. Described treatment: approximately 11-day PBMC culture with coronavirus spike peptide pools or control peptides (ViraFEST assay). The unexposed donor provided CD4+ T cells, which were taken before the COVID-19 pandemic (2011-2018). CDR1 is MNHNS and CDR2 is SASEGT in the germline V gene. V was pared by 6 bases and J by 1 base, with 11 bases between. This CDR3 has 14 amino acids.

The chain recombines TRBV6-1 with TRBJ2-3; D is possibly TRBD2 (6 bases). This sequence was found in a human donor in good health. The sequencing input was CD4+ T cells from blood, cultured in vitro. The CDR3 loop reads CASSETGGTDTQYF. The CDR3 DNA reads as TGTGCCAGCAGCGAGACGGGGGGCACAGATACGCAGTATTTT.